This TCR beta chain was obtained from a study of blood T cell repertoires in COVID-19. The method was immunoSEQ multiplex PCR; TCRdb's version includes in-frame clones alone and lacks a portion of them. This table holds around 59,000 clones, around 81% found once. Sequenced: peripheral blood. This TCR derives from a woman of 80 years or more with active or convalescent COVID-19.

CDR3 protein: CAISELTGGPANYGYTF. The CDR3 DNA reads TGTGCCATCAGTGAGTTAACAGGGGGACCAGCTAACTATGGCTACACCTTC. The chain combines TRBV10-3 with TRBJ1-2; 8 bases map to TRBD1. The CDR3 runs to 17 residues. V lost 1 base and J lost 0; bases outside the gene matches: 7. In germline, CDR1 is ENHRY, CDR2 SYGVKD.